What follows are 20 T cell receptor beta chains derived from one specimen sequenced in a study of blood T cell repertoires in COVID-19. Produced via immunoSEQ multiplex PCR; TCRdb's table is partial and in-frame only. This sample has 200,000 or so clones, with over 75% found just once. Sequenced: PBMCs or T cells enriched from blood (not recorded which). These TCRs come from a woman aged 30 to 39 who had been exposed to COVID-19.

The chain combines TRBV19 with TRBJ1-4, with TRBD1 matching 9 bases. Looked up from germline, CDR1 is LNHDA and CDR2 is SQIVND (reference sequence). V dropped 9 bases and J dropped 4; count of bases not matched to a gene: 9. CDR3 length: 15 amino acids. The CDR3 spells CASSGWGQGNEKLFF. The CDR3 DNA sequence: TGTGCCAGCTCCGGCTGGGGACAGGGTAATGAAAAACTGTTTTTT.

The chain has TRBV18 and TRBJ1-6; 7 bases match TRBD1. This CDR3 contains 16 residues. Trimming cost V 3 bases and J 3 bases; bases outside gene matches: 5. Per the germline V gene, CDR1 is KGHSH and CDR2 is LQKENI. DNA of the CDR3: TGTGCCAGCTCACCGACCGGGACAGACTATAATTCACCCCTCCACTTT. Translated: CASSPTGTDYNSPLHF. Combining the CDR3 with reference TRBV18 and TRBJ1-6 gives the whole variable domain NAGVMQNPRHLVRRRGQEARLRCSPMKGHSHVYWYRQLPEEGLKFMVYLQKENIIDESGMPKERFSAEFPKEGPSILRIQQVVRGDSAAYFCASSPTGTDYNSPLHFGNGTRLTVT.

This clone occurred once. The chain joins TRBV16 to TRBJ2-7; 13 bases fit TRBD2. The trim removed 6 bases at V and 0 bases at J, leaving 17 bases unmatched. Germline CDR1 and CDR2: KGHSY and FQNENV. The CDR3 is 20 amino acids. The CDR3 loop reads CASSLWVATSGRSASYEQYF. The CDR3, as DNA: TGTGCCAGCAGTCTCTGGGTGGCGACTAGCGGGAGGAGCGCCTCCTACGAGCAGTACTTC.

This clone has just a few counts. The chain combines TRBV6-6 with TRBJ2-7, with 7 bases lining up with TRBD1. Germline V gene data show CDR1 as MNHNY and CDR2 as SVGAGI (reference sequence). With V trimmed by 5 bases and J by 3 bases, 4 bases remained unmatched. The CDR3 totals 13 residues. CDR3 DNA sequence: TGTGCCAGCAGTCGAACAGGGGTCTACGAGCAGTACTTC. It encodes CASSRTGVYEQYF.

This clone was picked up one time. This rearrangement joins TRBV18 to TRBJ1-5; tentatively, D is TRBD1 (5 bases). The CDR3 has 16 residues. V shed 4 bases and J shed 1 base, with 14 bases lying between them. CDR1 KGHSH and CDR2 LQKENI come from the germline V gene. The CDR3 coding sequence is TGTGCCAGCTCACTCAGGGCAGGGATAAGCAATCAGCCCCAGCATTTT. Translation: CASSLRAGISNQPQHF.

The chain has TRBV28 and TRBJ1-5; D is undetermined. Trimming took 3 bases from V and 7 from J, leaving 4 bases between them. Germline loops: CDR1 MDHEN, CDR2 SYDVKM. The CDR3 runs 11 residues. The DNA of the CDR3 is TGTGCCAGCAGTTTCAGACAGCCCCAGCATTTT. It specifies CASSFRQPQHF.

The chain uses TRBV7-2 and TRBJ2-7; the match to TRBD2 covers 12 bases. The ends lost 6 bases at V and 2 bases at J; junction bases unmatched: 2. This CDR3 region has 14 residues. Germline V gene lookup returns CDR1 SGHTA and CDR2 FQGNSA. Here the CDR3 reads CASRTSGGTYEQYF. The CDR3 nucleotides are TGTGCCAGCAGGACTAGCGGGGGAACCTACGAGCAGTACTTC.

The chain uses TRBV5-1 and TRBJ2-2, with D maybe TRBD2 (5 bases). Germline CDR1 reads SGHRS; CDR2 reads YFSETQ. V was cut by 1 base and J by 2 bases, with 6 bases left in between. The CDR3 extends over 14 amino acids. CDR3 protein: CASSLSGNTGELFF. The CDR3 DNA sequence: TGCGCCAGCAGCTTGAGCGGTAACACCGGGGAGCTGTTTTTT.

The rearrangement uses TRBV2 and TRBJ2-7; no definite D call. V lost 3 bases, J lost 5 bases, and 11 bases lay in between. Germline CDR1 reads SNHLY; CDR2 reads FYNNEI. This CDR3 has 13 residues. Written as DNA, the CDR3 is TGTGCCAGCAGTGAGTACGGGTACAACGAGCAGTACTTC. Its protein is CASSEYGYNEQYF.

This clone was counted many times. This chain links TRBV6-5 with TRBJ1-1; maybe TRBD1 (5 bases). Germline values: CDR1 MNHEY, CDR2 SVGAGI. V lost 5 bases and J lost 1, with 14 bases in between. The CDR3 is 15 amino acids. The CDR3: CASSPVAGSNTEAFF. The DNA for the CDR3 is TGTGCCAGCAGTCCGGTAGCAGGGTCGAACACTGAAGCTTTCTTT.

The V gene is TRBV5-1, the J gene TRBJ1-1; D is ambiguous. Germline V gene sequence: CDR1 SGHRS, CDR2 YFSETQ. Trimming removed 0 bases at V and 7 bases at J, with 10 bases between. The CDR3 has 13 residues. The CDR3: CASSLEPSGEAFF. CDR3 sequence (DNA): TGCGCCAGCAGCTTGGAGCCCTCTGGTGAAGCTTTCTTT.

The rearrangement joins TRBV11-2 to TRBJ2-1, with D possibly matching TRBD1 (5 bases). This CDR3 comprises 12 residues. Germline V CDR1 and CDR2: SGHAT, FQNNGV. Trimming took 2 bases from V and 9 from J, leaving 8 bases between them. The CDR3 reads CASSLLGVEQFF. Written as DNA, the CDR3 is TGTGCCAGCAGCTTACTAGGGGTTGAGCAGTTCTTC.

This chain uses TRBV11-2 with TRBJ2-1; D is unclear. The CDR3 consists of 13 residues. The V end lost 2 bases, the J end lost 3 bases, and 5 bases lay between the germline ends. CDR1 is SGHAT, CDR2 FQNNGV, per germline. The CDR3 sequence is CASSLSSYNEQFF. CDR3 DNA: TGTGCCAGCAGCTTAAGTAGCTACAATGAGCAGTTCTTC.

The gene calls are TRBV5-6 and TRBJ2-4; D possibly corresponds to TRBD2 (6 bases). Germline loops: CDR1 SGHDT, CDR2 YYEEEE. This CDR3 region has 16 residues. Trimming stripped 4 bases from V and 0 bases from J, with 14 bases between. The DNA for the CDR3 is TGTGCCAGCAGCATATTAGCGGAGCTAGCCAAAAACATTCAGTACTTC. Translated: CASSILAELAKNIQYF.

This chain uses TRBV25-1 with TRBJ1-2, with 7 bases that match TRBD1. The CDR3 sequence is 14 residues long. Germline CDR1 is MGHDK and CDR2 is SYGVNS. With 4 bases clipped from V and 3 bases from J, the junction kept 5 bases outside the gene matches. The CDR3 coding sequence is TGTGCCAGCAGTGGGCTAGGACAGGACTATGGCTACACCTTC. Encoded protein: CASSGLGQDYGYTF.

The J gene is TRBJ2-2, the V gene TRBV4-1, with TRBD1 as a possible D gene (6 bases). CDR3 length equals 16 residues. The V gene lost 3 bases and the J gene lost 4 bases, with 15 bases spanning the gap. In germline, CDR1 is MGHRA, CDR2 YSYEKL. CDR3 nucleotides: TGCGCCAGCAGCCAGAAACAGGGCTTGGGCACCGGGGAGCTGTTTTTT. Translating it yields CASSQKQGLGTGELFF.

This clone has at least ten counts. This chain connects TRBV2 to TRBJ1-1; D may be TRBD1 (5 bases). The length of the CDR3 is 15 residues. The V end lost 3 bases, the J end lost 1 base, and 12 bases lay between the germline ends. Germline V gene sequence: CDR1 SNHLY, CDR2 FYNNEI. CDR3 region: CASSESWGPNTEAFF. The CDR3 bases are TGTGCCAGCAGTGAGTCATGGGGCCCGAACACTGAAGCTTTCTTT.

This sequence joins TRBV19 and TRBJ2-7, with 9 nucleotides matching TRBD1. The V and J ends lost 1 base and 4 bases, in that order; junction bases with no gene match: 5. Germline V gene lookup returns CDR1 LNHDA and CDR2 SQIVND (reference sequence). This CDR3 region has 15 residues. The CDR3 sequence is CASSIVGTGSYEQYF. Written as DNA, the CDR3 is TGTGCCAGTAGTATAGTGGGGACAGGGTCGTACGAGCAGTACTTC. The full variable domain, in which reference TRBV19 and TRBJ2-7 provide the parts outside the CDR3, is DGGITQSPKYLFRKEGQNVTLSCEQNLNHDAMYWYRQDPGQGLRLIYYSQIVNDFQKGDIAEGYSVSREKKESFPLTVTSAQKNPTAFYLCASSIVGTGSYEQYFGPGTRLTVT.

This chain joins TRBV6-5 and TRBJ1-6; no reliable D call. The germline CDR1 and CDR2 sequences are MNHEY and SVGAGI. CDR3 length: 15 amino acids. Trimming took 6 bases from V and 9 from J, leaving 18 bases between them. The CDR3 loop is CASSPKRPLGSPLHF. In nucleotides, the CDR3 is TGTGCCAGCAGCCCAAAGCGCCCACTGGGTTCACCCCTCCACTTT.

The chain carries TRBV6-2 or TRBV6-3 and TRBJ2-7, with D hard to call. Germline values: CDR1 MNHEY, CDR2 SVGEGT. The CDR3 contains 16 residues. V gave up 2 bases and J gave up 2 bases, with 16 bases separating them. The CDR3 here is CASSYAPPEATYEQYF. The CDR3 region has the DNA TGTGCCAGCAGTTACGCTCCTCCCGAGGCAACCTACGAGCAGTACTTC.